Listed below are T cell receptor beta chains from one sample, sequenced in a study of T-cell memory formation after mild COVID-19. From the 5' RACE reads, TCRdb called clonotypes with MiXCR, one entry per CDR3 protein. The data show around 200,000 distinct CDR3 sequences, roughly a tenth seen once. The sequenced sample consisted of PBMCs or a T cell subset sorted from them (not recorded which). These TCRs come from a young man who had mild COVID-19 (a few samples of this study predate the infection). Cell type and time point are not known. CDR3s include the opening cysteine and the closing phenylalanine or tryptophan. A D gene is named only where the DNA matches it firmly. Clone size is not always given. Where it is, it says once, few, many or a class for expanded clones.

j_call: TRBJ2-2; d_call: -; clone_size: -; v_call: TRBV7-2; cdr3_nt: TGTGCCAGCAGCCCCCTCGACAGGTCTAATCGCGGGGAGCTGTTTTTT; cdr3_aa: CASSPLDRSNRGELFF
j_call: TRBJ2-2; d_call: -; clone_size: few; v_call: TRBV5-4; cdr3_nt: TGTGCCAGCAGACCGGACCCGAACACCGGGGAGCTGTTTTTT; cdr3_aa: CASRPDPNTGELFF
j_call: TRBJ1-1; d_call: -; clone_size: few; v_call: TRBV5-1; cdr3_nt: TGCGCCACCTCCCCCTCCGGGGGTATGAACACTGAAGCTTTCTTT; cdr3_aa: CATSPSGGMNTEAFF
j_call: TRBJ2-5; d_call: TRBD2; clone_size: few; v_call: TRBV7-2; cdr3_nt: TGTGCCAGCAGCTCCTTGACTAGCGGGGGGATGGAGACCCAGTACTTC; cdr3_aa: CASSSLTSGGMETQYF
j_call: TRBJ2-3; d_call: -; clone_size: -; v_call: TRBV4-3; cdr3_nt: TGCGCCAGCAGCCATGATACCAACACAGATACGCAGTATTTT; cdr3_aa: CASSHDTNTDTQYF
j_call: TRBJ2-5; d_call: -; clone_size: few; v_call: TRBV20-1; cdr3_nt: TGCAGTGCCAATCGAGGAGAGGCCCAGTACTTC; cdr3_aa: CSANRGEAQYF
j_call: TRBJ1-5; d_call: -; clone_size: -; v_call: TRBV12-3/TRBV12-4; cdr3_nt: TGTGCCAGCAGTCCGGACATCGGGGGCAATCAGCCCCAGCATTTT; cdr3_aa: CASSPDIGGNQPQHF
j_call: TRBJ1-1; d_call: -; clone_size: once; v_call: TRBV30; cdr3_nt: TGTGCCTGGAGTAGTACTGAAGCTTTCTTT; cdr3_aa: CAWSSTEAFF
j_call: TRBJ1-1; d_call: TRBD1; clone_size: -; v_call: TRBV5-1; cdr3_nt: TGCGCCAGCAGCTTGGCCGCGACAGGGGTAGCTTTCTTT; cdr3_aa: CASSLAATGVAFF
j_call: TRBJ1-1; d_call: TRBD1; clone_size: -; v_call: TRBV5-1; cdr3_nt: TGCGCCAGCCGGACAGGTGACAACACTGAAGCTTTCTTT; cdr3_aa: CASRTGDNTEAFF
j_call: TRBJ2-1; d_call: -; clone_size: few; v_call: TRBV20-1; cdr3_nt: TGCAGTGCTAGATCCTCGGGGGCCTCCTACAATGAGCAGTTCTTC; cdr3_aa: CSARSSGASYNEQFF
j_call: TRBJ2-1; d_call: TRBD2; clone_size: few; v_call: TRBV7-2; cdr3_nt: TGTGCCAGCAGCTTAAATCTAGCGGGGGCCTACAATGAGCAGTTCTTC; cdr3_aa: CASSLNLAGAYNEQFF
j_call: TRBJ1-1; d_call: -; clone_size: few; v_call: TRBV6-6; cdr3_nt: TGTGCCAGCAGTTACCCGGCGGGGAACACTGAAGCTTTCTTT; cdr3_aa: CASSYPAGNTEAFF
j_call: TRBJ2-5; d_call: -; clone_size: -; v_call: TRBV20-1; cdr3_nt: TGCAGTGCTAGAGGCGTGGCGGGGGCCCCGGAGACCCAGTACTTC; cdr3_aa: CSARGVAGAPETQYF
j_call: TRBJ2-3; d_call: -; clone_size: -; v_call: TRBV19; cdr3_nt: TGTGCCAGTAGTTACTCAGCGGGCACAGATACGCAGTATTTT; cdr3_aa: CASSYSAGTDTQYF
j_call: TRBJ1-5; d_call: -; clone_size: -; v_call: TRBV27; cdr3_nt: TGTGCCAGCACCCCGGGAGGGAGGGATCAGCCCCAGCATTTT; cdr3_aa: CASTPGGRDQPQHF
j_call: TRBJ2-5; d_call: TRBD2; clone_size: many; v_call: TRBV5-1; cdr3_nt: TGCGCCAGCAGCTTGGGTCGGCGGGGGGGCCGATGGCAAGAGACCCAGTACTTC; cdr3_aa: CASSLGRRGGRWQETQYF
j_call: TRBJ2-5; d_call: -; clone_size: many; v_call: TRBV7-2; cdr3_nt: TGTGCCAGCAGCTTCCAGACGCAAGAGACCCAGTACTTC; cdr3_aa: CASSFQTQETQYF
j_call: TRBJ2-1; d_call: -; clone_size: once; v_call: TRBV4-1; cdr3_nt: TGCGCCAGCAGCCAGCGATGGGTGTCGGGACTCTACAATGAGCAGTTCTTC; cdr3_aa: CASSQRWVSGLYNEQFF
j_call: TRBJ2-5; d_call: TRBD2; clone_size: many; v_call: TRBV7-2; cdr3_nt: TGTGCCAGCAGCCGAAGTGAGGGACTAGCGGGGGAGACCCAGTACTTC; cdr3_aa: CASSRSEGLAGETQYF
j_call: TRBJ2-6; d_call: TRBD2; clone_size: -; v_call: TRBV5-1; cdr3_nt: TGCGCCAGCAGCCTGGGGGGGGTCTCTGGGGCCAACGTCCTGACTTTC; cdr3_aa: CASSLGGVSGANVLTF
j_call: TRBJ1-1; d_call: -; clone_size: many; v_call: TRBV7-9; cdr3_nt: TGTGCCAGCAGACAGGGGAACACTGAAGCTTTCTTT; cdr3_aa: CASRQGNTEAFF
j_call: TRBJ2-4; d_call: -; clone_size: -; v_call: TRBV5-6; cdr3_nt: TGTGCCAGCAGCTTGGGGACAACCGGGAACATTCAGTACTTC; cdr3_aa: CASSLGTTGNIQYF
j_call: TRBJ2-1; d_call: -; clone_size: -; v_call: TRBV5-1; cdr3_nt: TGCGCCAGCAGCTCGGTCGGGGTCTCCTACAATGAGCAGTTCTTC; cdr3_aa: CASSSVGVSYNEQFF
j_call: TRBJ2-1; d_call: -; clone_size: few; v_call: TRBV5-1; cdr3_nt: TGCGCCAGCAGCGCGGACCCGGACGGTGAGCAGTTCTTC; cdr3_aa: CASSADPDGEQFF
j_call: TRBJ1-1; d_call: -; clone_size: few; v_call: TRBV7-2; cdr3_nt: TGTGCCAGCAGCGTGGGGCAGATCAGACTCAACACTGAAGCTTTCTTT; cdr3_aa: CASSVGQIRLNTEAFF
j_call: TRBJ1-6; d_call: -; clone_size: -; v_call: TRBV7-2; cdr3_nt: TGTGCCAGCAGCCCCGGGGTTCCCCTTGGTTCACCCCTCCACTTT; cdr3_aa: CASSPGVPLGSPLHF
j_call: TRBJ1-4; d_call: -; clone_size: -; v_call: TRBV29-1; cdr3_nt: TGCAGCTGTATGGTAACTAATGAAAAACTGTTTTTT; cdr3_aa: CSCMVTNEKLFF
j_call: TRBJ2-5; d_call: TRBD1; clone_size: -; v_call: TRBV29-1; cdr3_nt: TGCAGCGTTGGCCCTTCGACAGGGAAGGTTCAAGAGACCCAGTACTTC; cdr3_aa: CSVGPSTGKVQETQYF
j_call: TRBJ2-3; d_call: TRBD1; clone_size: few; v_call: TRBV24-1; cdr3_nt: TGTGCCACCAGTGAACCGACGGACAGGGTCCCTCGGGGTACGCAGTATTTT; cdr3_aa: CATSEPTDRVPRGTQYF
j_call: TRBJ1-6; d_call: -; clone_size: many; v_call: TRBV5-1; cdr3_nt: TGCGCCAGCAGCTTGGGGGGAGCCCGGTATTCACCCCTCCACTTT; cdr3_aa: CASSLGGARYSPLHF
j_call: TRBJ1-2; d_call: TRBD1; clone_size: -; v_call: TRBV20-1; cdr3_nt: TGCAGTGCCCTGGGACAGATTATAACCTTTTACACCTTC; cdr3_aa: CSALGQIITFYTF
j_call: TRBJ2-2; d_call: TRBD2; clone_size: few; v_call: TRBV6-5; cdr3_nt: TGTGCCAGCAGTTACTCCTCGGCGGGGGGTCACACCGGGGAGCTGTTTTTT; cdr3_aa: CASSYSSAGGHTGELFF
j_call: TRBJ1-4; d_call: -; clone_size: few; v_call: TRBV20-1; cdr3_nt: TGCAGTGCTGAAGACAGGCTAAATGAAAAACTGTTTTTT; cdr3_aa: CSAEDRLNEKLFF
j_call: TRBJ1-1; d_call: -; clone_size: few; v_call: TRBV20-1; cdr3_nt: TGCAGTGCTAGAGATAGGCAAGCGACTTCTTTCTTT; cdr3_aa: CSARDRQATSFF
j_call: TRBJ2-3; d_call: TRBD1; clone_size: many; v_call: TRBV5-1; cdr3_nt: TGCGCCAGCAGCCCCGACAGGGTAGATACGCAGTATTTT; cdr3_aa: CASSPDRVDTQYF
j_call: TRBJ1-6; d_call: TRBD1; clone_size: few; v_call: TRBV7-9; cdr3_nt: TGTGCCAGCAGCCCACCGGGACAGGACCGATTCTTTAATTCACCCCTCCACTTT; cdr3_aa: CASSPPGQDRFFNSPLHF
j_call: TRBJ1-3; d_call: -; clone_size: -; v_call: TRBV18; cdr3_nt: TGTGCCAGCTCACCGAAAAGCTCTGGAAACACCATATATTTT; cdr3_aa: CASSPKSSGNTIYF
j_call: TRBJ2-1; d_call: -; clone_size: few; v_call: TRBV30; cdr3_nt: TGTGCCTGGAGTGTAGACCGGGGCCTCGGGAACAATGAGCAGTTCTTC; cdr3_aa: CAWSVDRGLGNNEQFF
j_call: TRBJ2-2; d_call: -; clone_size: -; v_call: TRBV7-9; cdr3_nt: TGTGCCAGCAGCTCCGACATAAACACCGGGGAGCTGTTTTTT; cdr3_aa: CASSSDINTGELFF
j_call: TRBJ2-3; d_call: TRBD2; clone_size: few; v_call: TRBV30; cdr3_nt: TGTGCCTGGACCCTATTAGCGGGGGGGCCAAGCGGAGATACGCAGTATTTT; cdr3_aa: CAWTLLAGGPSGDTQYF
j_call: TRBJ2-4; d_call: -; clone_size: many; v_call: TRBV29-1; cdr3_nt: TGCAGCGTTGAAAGGTACGGGGACCGAGCCAAAAACATTCAGTACTTC; cdr3_aa: CSVERYGDRAKNIQYF
j_call: TRBJ1-4; d_call: -; clone_size: few; v_call: TRBV12-3/TRBV12-4; cdr3_nt: TGTGCCAGCAGTTCCACGGGCCAGGCCAATGAAAAACTGTTTTTT; cdr3_aa: CASSSTGQANEKLFF
j_call: TRBJ2-2; d_call: -; clone_size: -; v_call: TRBV18; cdr3_nt: TGTGCCAGGAAAAACGAAAACACCGGGGAGCTGTTTTTT; cdr3_aa: CARKNENTGELFF
j_call: TRBJ1-2; d_call: -; clone_size: -; v_call: TRBV7-2; cdr3_nt: TGTGCCAGCAGCTTAAGGAGGGAGGGTTACTATGGCTACACCTTC; cdr3_aa: CASSLRREGYYGYTF
j_call: TRBJ2-2; d_call: -; clone_size: -; v_call: TRBV12-3/TRBV12-4; cdr3_nt: TGTGCCAGCGGCGGACGGGGGGCGCGTATAACCGGGGAGCTGTTTTTT; cdr3_aa: CASGGRGARITGELFF
j_call: TRBJ1-4; d_call: -; clone_size: few; v_call: TRBV7-2; cdr3_nt: TGTGCCAGCAGCGTCCGGGGGACAACAACTAATGAAAAACTGTTTTTT; cdr3_aa: CASSVRGTTTNEKLFF
j_call: TRBJ1-5; d_call: TRBD1; clone_size: few; v_call: TRBV12-3/TRBV12-4; cdr3_nt: TGTGCCAGCAGCCCGACAGGGGGCCTCAATCAGCCCCAGCATTTT; cdr3_aa: CASSPTGGLNQPQHF
j_call: TRBJ2-5; d_call: -; clone_size: -; v_call: TRBV12-3/TRBV12-4; cdr3_nt: TGTGCCAGCAGTTCTACAGGGTGGACCCAGTACTTC; cdr3_aa: CASSSTGWTQYF
j_call: TRBJ2-2; d_call: -; clone_size: few; v_call: TRBV7-9; cdr3_nt: TGTGCCAGCAGCAGGGACGGATCGAACACCGGGGAGCTGTTTTTT; cdr3_aa: CASSRDGSNTGELFF
j_call: TRBJ2-3; d_call: -; clone_size: -; v_call: TRBV2; cdr3_nt: TGTGCCAGCAGTGATGCGGGGAGAGGTGATACGCAGTATTTT; cdr3_aa: CASSDAGRGDTQYF
j_call: TRBJ1-2; d_call: -; clone_size: few; v_call: TRBV18; cdr3_nt: TGTGCCAGCTCACCACCTCGGACCCCCCGAGGCGGCTACACCTTC; cdr3_aa: CASSPPRTPRGGYTF
j_call: TRBJ2-1; d_call: -; clone_size: many; v_call: TRBV7-8; cdr3_nt: TGTGCCAGCCATAATCCACAAGTCCATGAGCAGTTCTTC; cdr3_aa: CASHNPQVHEQFF